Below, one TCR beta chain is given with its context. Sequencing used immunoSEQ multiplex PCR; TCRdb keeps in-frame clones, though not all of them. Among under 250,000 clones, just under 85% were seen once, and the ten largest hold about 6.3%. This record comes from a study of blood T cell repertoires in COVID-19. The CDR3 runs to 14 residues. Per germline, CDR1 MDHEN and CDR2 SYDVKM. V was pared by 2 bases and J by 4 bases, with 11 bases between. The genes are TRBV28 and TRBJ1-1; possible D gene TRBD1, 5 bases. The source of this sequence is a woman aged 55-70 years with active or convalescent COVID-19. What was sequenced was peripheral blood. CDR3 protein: CASSLQGSRTEAFF. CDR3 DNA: TGTGCCAGCAGTTTACAGGGAAGTCGCACTGAAGCTTTCTTT.